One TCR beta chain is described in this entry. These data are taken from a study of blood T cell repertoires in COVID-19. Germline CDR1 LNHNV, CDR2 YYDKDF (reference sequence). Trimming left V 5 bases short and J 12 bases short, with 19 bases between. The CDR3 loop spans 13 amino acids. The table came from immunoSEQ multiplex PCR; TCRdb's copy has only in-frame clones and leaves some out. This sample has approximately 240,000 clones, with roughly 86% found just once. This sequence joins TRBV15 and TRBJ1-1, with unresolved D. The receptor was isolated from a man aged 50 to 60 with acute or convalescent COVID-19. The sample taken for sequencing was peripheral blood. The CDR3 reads CATSGLASAESFF. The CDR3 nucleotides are TGTGCCACCAGCGGTCTGGCCTCCGCGGAGTCTTTCTTT.